This TCR beta chain derives from a study of T cell responses to AZD1222 COVID-19 vaccine. Using immunoSEQ multiplex PCR, the repertoire was profiled, and TCRdb retains in-frame clones only, with some absent. The profile shows fewer than 120,000 clones, around 90% of them singletons. CDR1 MGHRA and CDR2 YSYEKL come from the germline V gene. The CDR3 has 15 amino acids. V lost 0 bases to trimming and J lost 4 bases, with 12 bases between them. Study-wide points: The study found vaccine-associated CD4 TCRs spanning spike, dominant at 160-218 and 743-854. Only a handful of AZD1222 recipients, five to seven in all, had baseline seropositivity. Compared with day 0, the breadth and depth of the Spike-specific TCR repertoire rose significantly after two doses of AZD1222. A mostly white British donor set with more females was recruited, and clonal diversity was possibly underestimated.

On this clone: The antigen is unknown.

The clonotype comes from an adult who received the AZD1222 COVID-19 vaccine. This material consisted of peripheral blood, taken 28 days after the second AZD1222 dose. The J gene is TRBJ2-5, the V gene TRBV4-1; D may be TRBD2 (5 bases). CDR3 coding DNA: TGCGCCAGCAGCCAAGAATTTAGCGCAGGAGAGACCCAGTACTTC. This gives the protein CASSQEFSAGETQYF.